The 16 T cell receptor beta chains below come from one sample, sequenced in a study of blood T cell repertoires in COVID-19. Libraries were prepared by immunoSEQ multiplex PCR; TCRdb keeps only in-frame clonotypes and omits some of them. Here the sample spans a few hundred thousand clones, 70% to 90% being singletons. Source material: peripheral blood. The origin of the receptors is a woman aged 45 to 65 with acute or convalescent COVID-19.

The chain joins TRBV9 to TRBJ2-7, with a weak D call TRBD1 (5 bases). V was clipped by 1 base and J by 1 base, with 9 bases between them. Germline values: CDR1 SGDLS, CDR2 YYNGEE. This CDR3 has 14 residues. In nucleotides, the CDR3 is TGTGCCAGCAGCGTATACGACAGTTCCTACGAGCAGTACTTC. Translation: CASSVYDSSYEQYF.

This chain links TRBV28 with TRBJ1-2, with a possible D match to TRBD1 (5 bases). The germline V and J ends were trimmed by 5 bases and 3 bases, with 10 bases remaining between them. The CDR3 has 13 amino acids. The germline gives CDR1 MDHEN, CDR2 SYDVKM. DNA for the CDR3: TGTGCCAGCAGTACCCTCAGGGACTATGGCTACACCTTC. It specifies CASSTLRDYGYTF.

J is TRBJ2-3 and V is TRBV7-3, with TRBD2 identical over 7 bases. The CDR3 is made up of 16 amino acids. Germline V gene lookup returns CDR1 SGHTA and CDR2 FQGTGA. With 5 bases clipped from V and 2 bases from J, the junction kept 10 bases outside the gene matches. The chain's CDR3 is CASSLQAGRITDTQYF. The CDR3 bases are TGTGCCAGCAGCCTCCAAGCGGGAAGAATCACAGATACGCAGTATTTT.

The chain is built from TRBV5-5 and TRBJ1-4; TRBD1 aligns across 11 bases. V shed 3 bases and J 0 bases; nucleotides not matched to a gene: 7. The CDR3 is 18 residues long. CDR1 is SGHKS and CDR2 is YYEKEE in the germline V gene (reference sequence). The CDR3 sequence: CASSYGTGGRATNEKLFF. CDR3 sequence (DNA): TGTGCCAGCAGCTATGGGACAGGGGGACGCGCAACTAATGAAAAACTGTTTTTT.

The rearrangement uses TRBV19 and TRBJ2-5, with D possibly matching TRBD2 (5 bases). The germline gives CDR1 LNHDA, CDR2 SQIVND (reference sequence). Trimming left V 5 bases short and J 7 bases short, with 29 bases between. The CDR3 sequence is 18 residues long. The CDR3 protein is CASSPGLAPHLKKGTQYF. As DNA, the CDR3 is TGTGCCAGTAGTCCCGGGCTAGCTCCTCACCTGAAGAAGGGGACCCAGTACTTC.

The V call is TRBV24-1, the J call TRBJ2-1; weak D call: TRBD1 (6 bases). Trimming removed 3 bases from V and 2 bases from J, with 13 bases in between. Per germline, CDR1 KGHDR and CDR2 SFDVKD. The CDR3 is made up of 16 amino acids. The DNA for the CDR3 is TGTGCCACCAGTGATGCAGGACAGAGCGCCTACAATGAGCAGTTCTTC. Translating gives CATSDAGQSAYNEQFF.

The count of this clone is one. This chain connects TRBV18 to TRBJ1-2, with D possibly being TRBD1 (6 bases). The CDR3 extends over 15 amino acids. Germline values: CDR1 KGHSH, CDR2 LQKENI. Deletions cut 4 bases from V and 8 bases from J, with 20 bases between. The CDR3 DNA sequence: TGTGCCAGCTCACTCCGAATTGACAGGTCCGAAGGCTACACCTTC. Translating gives CASSLRIDRSEGYTF.

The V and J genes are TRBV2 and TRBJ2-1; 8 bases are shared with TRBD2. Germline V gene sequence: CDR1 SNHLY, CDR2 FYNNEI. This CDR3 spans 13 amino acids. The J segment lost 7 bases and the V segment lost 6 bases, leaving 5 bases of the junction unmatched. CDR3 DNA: TGTGCCAGCAGCGGGACTAGTCAGAATGAGCAGTTCTTC. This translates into CASSGTSQNEQFF.

Here the CDR3 DNA reads TGTGCCAGCAGCACCTCTCCACCGGATGAGCAGTTCTTC. Its translation is CASSTSPPDEQFF. V usage is TRBV9 and J usage is TRBJ2-1; D remains ambiguous. Per the germline V gene, CDR1 is SGDLS and CDR2 is YYNGEE. Trimming cost V 4 bases and J 8 bases, with 13 bases left between them. The length of the CDR3 is 13 residues. Together with reference TRBV9 and TRBJ2-1, the CDR3 gives the full variable domain: DSGVTQTPKHLITATGQRVTLRCSPRSGDLSVYWYQQSLDQGLQFLIQYYNGEERAKGNILERFSAQQFPDLHSELNLSSLELGDSALYFCASSTSPPDEQFFGPGTRLTVL.

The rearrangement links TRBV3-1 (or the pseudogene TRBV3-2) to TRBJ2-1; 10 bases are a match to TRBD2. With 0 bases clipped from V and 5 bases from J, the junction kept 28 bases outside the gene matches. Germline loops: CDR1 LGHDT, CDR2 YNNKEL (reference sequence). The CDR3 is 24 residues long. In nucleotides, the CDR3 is TGTGCCAGCAGCCAAGATAGCCATGGTGAAGGGGGGGTCGCCGGGACTAGCGACCACAATGAGCAGTTCTTC. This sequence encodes CASSQDSHGEGGVAGTSDHNEQFF.

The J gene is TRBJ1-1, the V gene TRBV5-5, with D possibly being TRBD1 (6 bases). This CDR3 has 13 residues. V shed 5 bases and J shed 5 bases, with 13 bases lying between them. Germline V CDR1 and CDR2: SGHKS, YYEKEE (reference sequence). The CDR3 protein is CASRQIGQTEAFF. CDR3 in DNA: TGTGCCAGCAGGCAAATCGGACAGACTGAAGCTTTCTTT.

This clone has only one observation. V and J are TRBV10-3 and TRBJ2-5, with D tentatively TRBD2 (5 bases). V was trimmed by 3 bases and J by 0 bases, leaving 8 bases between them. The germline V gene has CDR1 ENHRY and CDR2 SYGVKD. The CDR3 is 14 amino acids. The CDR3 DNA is TGTGCCATCAGTGACCCCGGGAACCAAGAGACCCAGTACTTC. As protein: CAISDPGNQETQYF.

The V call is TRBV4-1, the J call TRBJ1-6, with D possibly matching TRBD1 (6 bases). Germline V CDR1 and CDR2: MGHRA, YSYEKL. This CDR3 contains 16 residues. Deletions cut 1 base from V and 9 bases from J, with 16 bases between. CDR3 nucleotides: TGCGCCAGCAGCCAAGGAGGCCAGGGGTATTTTTCACCCCTCCACTTT. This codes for CASSQGGQGYFSPLHF.

The CDR3 here is CASSLVGGGTEAFF. The CDR3 DNA is TGTGCCAGCAGCTTAGTCGGCGGGGGCACTGAAGCTTTCTTT. V is TRBV7-9 and J is TRBJ1-1, with D maybe TRBD1 (5 bases). Trimming left V 1 base short and J 4 bases short, with 10 bases between. In germline, CDR1 is SEHNR, CDR2 FQNEAQ (reference sequence). The CDR3 covers 14 residues.

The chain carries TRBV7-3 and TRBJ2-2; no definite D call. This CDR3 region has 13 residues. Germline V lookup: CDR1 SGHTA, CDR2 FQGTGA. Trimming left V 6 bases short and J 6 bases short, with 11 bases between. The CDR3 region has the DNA TGTGCCAGCAGGCTACGTGAGGCCGGGGAGCTGTTTTTT. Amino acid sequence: CASRLREAGELFF.

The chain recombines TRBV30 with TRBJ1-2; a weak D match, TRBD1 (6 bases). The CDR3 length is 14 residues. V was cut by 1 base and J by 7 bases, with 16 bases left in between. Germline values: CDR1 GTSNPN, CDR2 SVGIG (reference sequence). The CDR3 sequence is CAWSAGVVLVGYTF. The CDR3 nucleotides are TGTGCCTGGAGTGCAGGGGTAGTTCTCGTTGGCTACACCTTC.